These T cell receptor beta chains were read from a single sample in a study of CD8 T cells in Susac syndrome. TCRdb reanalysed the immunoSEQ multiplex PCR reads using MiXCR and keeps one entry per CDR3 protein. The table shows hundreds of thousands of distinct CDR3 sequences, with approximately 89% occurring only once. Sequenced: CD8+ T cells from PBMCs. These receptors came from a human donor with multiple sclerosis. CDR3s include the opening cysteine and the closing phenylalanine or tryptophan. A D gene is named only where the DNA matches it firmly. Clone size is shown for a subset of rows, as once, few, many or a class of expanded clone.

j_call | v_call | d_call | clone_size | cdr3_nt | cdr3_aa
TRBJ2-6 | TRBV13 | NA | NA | TGTGCCAGCAGCGAGGGGGTCTTTCGGTCTGGGGCCAACGTCCTGACTTTC | CASSEGVFRSGANVLTF
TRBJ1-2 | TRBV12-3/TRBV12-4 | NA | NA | TGTGCCAGCAGGACAGCCCGTTTGGGATCGGGCTACACCTTC | CASRTARLGSGYTF
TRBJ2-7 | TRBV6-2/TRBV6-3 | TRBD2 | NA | TGTGCCAGCAGTTACTCCCTAAAAACTAGCGGGAGCCTCTACGAGCAGTACTTC | CASSYSLKTSGSLYEQYF
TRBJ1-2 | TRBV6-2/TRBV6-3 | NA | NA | TGTGCCAGCAGTTACGGCAGTTCGTATGGCTACACCTTC | CASSYGSSYGYTF
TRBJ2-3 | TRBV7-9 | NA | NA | TGTGCCAGCAGCATCTCGACCAGAGATACGCAGTATTTT | CASSISTRDTQYF
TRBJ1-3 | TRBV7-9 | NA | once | TGTGCCAGCAGCTTGGGGGCTCCAATTGGAAACACCATATATTTT | CASSLGAPIGNTIYF
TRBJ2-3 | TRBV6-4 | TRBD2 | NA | TGTGCCAGCAGTGCGGAAGCGGGAGTAGCAGATACGCAGTATTTT | CASSAEAGVADTQYF
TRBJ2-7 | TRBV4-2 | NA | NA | TGTGCCAGCAGCCCAGCGTACGGAACCTACGAGCAGTACTTC | CASSPAYGTYEQYF
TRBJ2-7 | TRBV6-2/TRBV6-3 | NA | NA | TGTGCCAGCAGTTACGGTTGGAGTTCCTACGAGCAGTACTTC | CASSYGWSSYEQYF
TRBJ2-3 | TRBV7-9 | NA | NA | TGTGCCAGCAGCTTATTAAGGGGGGATACGCAGTATTTT | CASSLLRGDTQYF
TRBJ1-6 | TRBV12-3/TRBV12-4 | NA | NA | TGTGCCAGCAGTTCTCCCAATTCACCCCTCCACTTT | CASSSPNSPLHF
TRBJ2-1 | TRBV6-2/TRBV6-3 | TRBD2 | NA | TGTGCCAGCAGGCCCCAGCGGGGGGGCTACAATGAGCAGTTCTTC | CASRPQRGGYNEQFF
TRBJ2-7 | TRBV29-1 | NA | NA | TGCAGCGCTGGTCGGGACCGTGACACCTACGAGCAGTACTTC | CSAGRDRDTYEQYF
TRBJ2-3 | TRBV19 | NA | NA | TGTGCCAGTAGTATGGAACTCCTGGCGGCAGATACGCAGTATTTT | CASSMELLAADTQYF